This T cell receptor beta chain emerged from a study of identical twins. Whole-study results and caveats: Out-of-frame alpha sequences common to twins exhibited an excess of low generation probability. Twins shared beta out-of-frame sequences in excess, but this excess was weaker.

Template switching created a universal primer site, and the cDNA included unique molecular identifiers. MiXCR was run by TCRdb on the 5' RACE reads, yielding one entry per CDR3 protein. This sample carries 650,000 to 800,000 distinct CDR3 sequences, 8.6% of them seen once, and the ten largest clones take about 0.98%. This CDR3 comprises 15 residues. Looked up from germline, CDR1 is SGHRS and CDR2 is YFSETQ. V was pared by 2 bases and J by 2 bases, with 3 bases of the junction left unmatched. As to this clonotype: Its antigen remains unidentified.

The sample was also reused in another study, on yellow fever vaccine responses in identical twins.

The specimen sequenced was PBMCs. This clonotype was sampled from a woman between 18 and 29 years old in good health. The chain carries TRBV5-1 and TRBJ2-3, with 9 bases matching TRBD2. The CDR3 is CASSFSGLATDTQYF. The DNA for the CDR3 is TGCGCCAGCAGCTTCTCGGGACTAGCCACAGATACGCAGTATTTT.